The 9 T cell receptor beta chains below were found in one sample sequenced in a study of beta chain features in type 1 diabetes. Since all of the isolated RNA was reverse transcribed, expressed TCRB transcripts were what got sequenced. The table came from immunoSEQ multiplex PCR; TCRdb's copy has only in-frame clones and leaves some out. The sample has 130,000 to 150,000 clones, less than 9% seen once. Sample: central memory CD4+ T cells from blood. These receptors all stem from a woman aged 30 to 39 in good health.

This clone was seen at least ten times. The chain carries TRBV28 and TRBJ2-5, with D maybe TRBD1 (6 bases). The CDR3 length is 14 residues. V was clipped by 8 bases and J by 1 base, with 14 bases between them. Germline lookup yields CDR1 MDHEN and CDR2 SYDVKM. The CDR3 DNA reads TGTGCCAGCGGGACCGGGACACCCCAAGAGACCCAGTACTTC. As protein: CASGTGTPQETQYF. Together with reference TRBV28 and TRBJ2-5, the CDR3 gives the full variable domain: DVKVTQSSRYLVKRTGEKVFLECVQDMDHENMFWYRQDPGLGLRLIYFSYDVKMKEKGDIPEGYSVSREKKERFSLILESASTNQTSMYLCASGTGTPQETQYFGPGTRLLVL.

This clone was counted only a few times. The gene calls are TRBV15 and TRBJ1-2, with 9 bases matching TRBD1. CDR1 is LNHNV, CDR2 YYDKDF, per germline (reference sequence). The J segment lost 8 bases and the V segment lost 0 bases, leaving 7 bases of the junction unmatched. CDR3 length: 15 amino acids. CDR3 protein: CATSRDLGTGQGYTF. The CDR3 nucleotides read TGTGCCACCAGCAGAGATTTAGGGACAGGGCAGGGCTACACCTTC.

In this sample, this clone turned up many times. The V and J genes are TRBV28 and TRBJ2-7; D may be TRBD1 (5 bases). V lost 8 bases and J lost 3, with 17 bases in between. The CDR3 extends over 14 amino acids. CDR1 and CDR2 from the germline V gene are MDHEN and SYDVKM. CDR3 sequence reads: CASSRQRRNYEQYF. CDR3 DNA: TGTGCCAGCTCACGACAGCGAAGGAACTACGAGCAGTACTTC.

The chain couples TRBV30 to TRBJ2-2; 7 positions agree with TRBD1. Germline V CDR1 and CDR2: GTSNPN, SVGIG (reference sequence). V lost 2 bases, J lost 7 bases, and 7 bases stayed unmatched. The CDR3 loop spans 14 amino acids. The CDR3 here is CAWSRARGFGELFF. The CDR3 DNA is TGTGCCTGGAGTAGAGCCAGGGGGTTCGGGGAGCTGTTTTTT.

The chain is built from TRBV28 and TRBJ1-5; D perhaps matches TRBD1 (6 bases). The CDR3 consists of 12 residues. Germline CDR1 reads MDHEN; CDR2 reads SYDVKM. Deletions cut 11 bases from V and 6 bases from J, with 14 bases between. CDR3 sequence reads: CAAQGVGQPQHF. The CDR3, as DNA: TGTGCCGCACAGGGAGTAGGTCAGCCCCAGCATTTT. Drawing the rest from reference TRBV28 and TRBJ1-5, the complete variable domain is DVKVTQSSRYLVKRTGEKVFLECVQDMDHENMFWYRQDPGLGLRLIYFSYDVKMKEKGDIPEGYSVSREKKERFSLILESASTNQTSMYLCAAQGVGQPQHFGDGTRLSIL.

The chain carries TRBV6-4 and TRBJ2-1, with 8 bases aligning to TRBD2. CDR1 MRHNA and CDR2 SNTAGT come from the germline V gene. J gave up 3 bases and V 5 bases, and 6 bases lay outside the gene matches. CDR3 length equals 15 residues. CDR3 residues: CASSPSGRGYNEQFF. The CDR3 bases are TGTGCCAGCAGTCCCAGCGGGAGAGGCTACAATGAGCAGTTCTTC.

This clone has just a few counts. The chain couples TRBV5-1 to TRBJ2-5, with D unclear. Deletions cut 1 base from V and 2 bases from J, with 3 bases between. The CDR3 totals 12 residues. Germline V CDR1 and CDR2: SGHRS, YFSETQ. DNA for the CDR3: TGCGCCAGCAGCTTGACACAAGAGACCCAGTACTTC. The encoded protein is CASSLTQETQYF.

This clone came up a few times. The chain recombines TRBV11-2 with TRBJ1-1, with D unresolved. Trimming removed 4 bases from V and 0 bases from J, with 6 bases in between. CDR1 is SGHAT, CDR2 FQNNGV, per germline. The CDR3 contains 13 residues. CDR3 coding DNA: TGTGCCAGCAGCTCCCAATTGAACACTGAAGCTTTCTTT. It encodes CASSSQLNTEAFF.

V is TRBV28 and J is TRBJ2-6, with 7 bases lining up with TRBD1. The CDR3 totals 21 residues. V dropped 6 bases and J dropped 0; count of bases not matched to a gene: 20. Germline CDR1 and CDR2: MDHEN and SYDVKM. The CDR3 sequence is CASSLERPGQNSLSGANVLTF. CDR3 bases: TGTGCCAGCAGCCTTGAACGACCGGGACAGAACTCCCTCTCTGGGGCCAACGTCCTGACTTTC.